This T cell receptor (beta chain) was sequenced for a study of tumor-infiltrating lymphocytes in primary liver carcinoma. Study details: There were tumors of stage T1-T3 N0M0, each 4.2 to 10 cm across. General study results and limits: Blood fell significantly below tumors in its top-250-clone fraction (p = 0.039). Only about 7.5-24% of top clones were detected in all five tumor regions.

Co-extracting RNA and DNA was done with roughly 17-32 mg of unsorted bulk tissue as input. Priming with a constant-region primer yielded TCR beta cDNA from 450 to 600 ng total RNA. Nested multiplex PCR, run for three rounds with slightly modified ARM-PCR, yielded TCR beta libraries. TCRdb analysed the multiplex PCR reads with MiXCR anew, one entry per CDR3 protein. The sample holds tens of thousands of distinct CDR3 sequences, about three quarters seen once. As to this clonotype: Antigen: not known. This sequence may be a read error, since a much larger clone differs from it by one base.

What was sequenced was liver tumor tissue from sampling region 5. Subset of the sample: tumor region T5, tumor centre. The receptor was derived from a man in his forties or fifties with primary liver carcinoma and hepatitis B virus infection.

The chain's CDR3 is CASRPGSGDTIYF. CDR3 nucleotide sequence: TGTGCCAGCCGACCTGGATCTGGAGACACCATATATTTT. J is TRBJ1-3 and V is TRBV6-6; D gene uncertain. Germline loops: CDR1 MNHNY, CDR2 SVGAGI (reference sequence). The CDR3 runs to 13 residues.